What follows describes a single T cell receptor beta chain. The data were obtained in a study of blood T cell repertoires in COVID-19. The wider study: Donors in the United States, Italy and Spain gave samples during acute or convalescent COVID-19. Sources were T cells, B-cell-depleted T cells, or PBMCs; the material itself was cDNA or gDNA.

Per the study methods: Nucleated cell number was recorded as an estimate derived from reference gene primer amplification. Libraries were prepared by immunoSEQ multiplex PCR; TCRdb keeps only in-frame clonotypes and omits some of them. That table is the source of V, J and clone size, and D and trimming were worked out from the DNA. The data show approximately 290,000 clones, roughly 90% seen once. Trimming removed 5 bases from V and 0 bases from J, with 15 bases in between. The germline V gene has CDR1 ENHRY and CDR2 SYGVKD. The CDR3 has 16 amino acids. This clonotype was obtained from a man under 40 with acute or convalescent COVID-19. Specimen: peripheral blood. V usage is TRBV10-3 and J usage is TRBJ2-3; perhaps TRBD2 as D (6 bases). The CDR3 loop reads CAISTGTSLSTDTQYF. Here the CDR3 DNA reads TGTGCCATCAGTACCGGGACTTCTCTTAGCACAGATACGCAGTATTTT.